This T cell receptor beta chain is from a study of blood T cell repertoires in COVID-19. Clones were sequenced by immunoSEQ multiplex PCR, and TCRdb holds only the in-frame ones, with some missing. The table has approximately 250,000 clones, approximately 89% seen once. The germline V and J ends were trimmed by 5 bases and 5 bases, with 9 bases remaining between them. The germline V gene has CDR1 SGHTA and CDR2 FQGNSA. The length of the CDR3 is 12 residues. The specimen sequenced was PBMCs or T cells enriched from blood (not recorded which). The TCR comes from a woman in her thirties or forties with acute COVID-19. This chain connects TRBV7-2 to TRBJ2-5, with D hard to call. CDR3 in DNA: TGTGCCAGCAGCATCGAGCGTGAGACCCAGTACTTC. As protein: CASSIERETQYF.